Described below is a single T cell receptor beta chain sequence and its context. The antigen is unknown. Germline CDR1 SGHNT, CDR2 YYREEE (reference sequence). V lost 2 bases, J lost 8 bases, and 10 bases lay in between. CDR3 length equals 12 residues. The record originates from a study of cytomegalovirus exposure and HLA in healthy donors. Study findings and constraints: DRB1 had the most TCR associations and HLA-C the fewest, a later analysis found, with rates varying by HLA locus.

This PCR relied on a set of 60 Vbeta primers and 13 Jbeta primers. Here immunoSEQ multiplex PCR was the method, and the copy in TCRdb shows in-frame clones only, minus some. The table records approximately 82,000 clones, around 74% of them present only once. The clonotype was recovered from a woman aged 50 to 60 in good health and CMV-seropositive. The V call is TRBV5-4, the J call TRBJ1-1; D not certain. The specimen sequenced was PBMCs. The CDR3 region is CASSLAQREAFF. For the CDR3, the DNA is TGTGCCAGCAGCTTAGCACAGAGAGAAGCTTTCTTT.